Following are 9 T cell receptor beta chains from one sample sequenced in a study of cytomegalovirus exposure and HLA in healthy donors. Only in-frame clones appear in the TCRdb table, and some are missing; sequencing was by immunoSEQ multiplex PCR. Here the sample spans some 150,000 clones, 80% to 90% being singletons. Input material: PBMCs. Receptors originate from a man between 18 and 29 years old in good health and CMV-seropositive.

The chain couples TRBV19 to TRBJ2-6; D perhaps matches TRBD1 (6 bases). V gave up 7 bases and J gave up 0 bases, with 13 bases separating them. The germline V gene encodes CDR1 LNHDA and CDR2 SQIVND (reference sequence). The CDR3 has 16 residues. CDR3 DNA sequence: TGTGCCAGTACCATGGGGACACACTCTGGGGCCAACGTCCTGACTTTC. Translation: CASTMGTHSGANVLTF. The entire variable domain, with the rest obtained from reference TRBV19 and TRBJ2-6, is as follows: DGGITQSPKYLFRKEGQNVTLSCEQNLNHDAMYWYRQDPGQGLRLIYYSQIVNDFQKGDIAEGYSVSREKKESFPLTVTSAQKNPTAFYLCASTMGTHSGANVLTFGAGSRLTVL.

V gene TRBV9 combines with J gene TRBJ1-5; D is ambiguous. Germline V lookup: CDR1 SGDLS, CDR2 YYNGEE. The CDR3 runs to 12 residues. V was shortened by 4 bases and J by 2 bases, with 4 bases between the two germline ends. The CDR3 DNA reads TGTGCCAGCAGCCCTGGCAATCAGCCCCAGCATTTT. Protein sequence: CASSPGNQPQHF.

This clone was seen a single time. The chain recombines TRBV5-6 with TRBJ2-3, with 7 bases matching TRBD2. There are 16 residues in the CDR3. Losses at the gene ends were 1 base for V and 3 bases for J; bases not matched to a gene: 8. Germline V gives CDR1 SGHDT, CDR2 YYEEEE. CDR3 amino acids: CASSLSAGDKTDTQYF. CDR3 coding DNA: TGTGCCAGCAGCTTGTCCGCGGGAGACAAGACAGATACGCAGTATTTT. The full variable domain, completed using reference TRBV5-6 and TRBJ2-3, is DAGVTQSPTHLIKTRGQQVTLRCSPKSGHDTVSWYQQALGQGPQFIFQYYEEEERQRGNFPDRFSGHQFPNYSSELNVNALLLGDSALYLCASSLSAGDKTDTQYFGPGTRLTVL.

This sequence joins TRBV7-9 and TRBJ1-2, with 12 bases that match TRBD1. The V segment lost 4 bases and the J segment 3 bases; nucleotides outside the gene matches: 6. Germline CDR1 is SEHNR and CDR2 is FQNEAQ (reference sequence). The CDR3 is made up of 16 amino acids. CDR3 protein: CASSSGTGGAHYGYTF. The CDR3, as DNA: TGTGCCAGCAGCTCGGGGACAGGGGGCGCTCACTATGGCTACACCTTC.

V and J are TRBV15 and TRBJ2-1, with TRBD2 identical over 8 bases. Per the germline V gene, CDR1 is LNHNV and CDR2 is YYDKDF (reference sequence). The CDR3 extends over 18 amino acids. V lost 4 bases to trimming and J lost 2 bases; unmatched junction nucleotides: 13. CDR3 coding DNA: TGTGCCACCAGCACCCGGGGGGGGGATTCGTTCGCCTACAATGAGCAGTTCTTC. Translation: CATSTRGGDSFAYNEQFF.

This clone has a single count. This rearrangement joins TRBV6-5 to TRBJ2-7; 11 nucleotides agree with TRBD1. The V and J ends lost 6 bases and 7 bases, in that order; junction bases with no gene match: 5. The V gene's germline CDR1 is MNHEY and CDR2 SVGAGI. This CDR3 has 13 amino acids. This chain's CDR3 is CASSTGTGGEQYF. The CDR3 DNA reads as TGTGCCAGCAGCACCGGGACAGGGGGAGAGCAGTACTTC.

The V gene is TRBV5-6, the J gene TRBJ2-4, with D possibly TRBD1 on 6 matching bases. Germline V lookup: CDR1 SGHDT, CDR2 YYEEEE. V was pared by 1 base and J by 4 bases, with 12 bases between. This CDR3 spans 15 amino acids. The CDR3 bases are TGTGCCAGCAGCTTGTTTTCAGGGGCTAAAAACATTCAGTACTTC. Translated: CASSLFSGAKNIQYF.

The rearrangement uses TRBV29-1 and TRBJ1-2; D remains ambiguous. This CDR3 has 12 residues. V was trimmed by 1 base and J by 2 bases, leaving 5 bases between them. Germline assignment: CDR1 SQVTM and CDR2 ANQGSEA. CDR3 in amino acids: CSVEGTNYGYTF. The CDR3 DNA is TGCAGCGTTGAAGGCACAAACTATGGCTACACCTTC.

This chain uses TRBV7-3 with TRBJ2-1; a possible D gene is TRBD1 (5 bases). Germline V lookup: CDR1 SGHTA, CDR2 FQGTGA. Trimming left V 1 base short and J 3 bases short, with 10 bases between. The CDR3 spans 15 residues. As DNA, the CDR3 is TGTGCCAGCAGCTTAAACCAGGGTGGCTACAATGAGCAGTTCTTC. This sequence encodes CASSLNQGGYNEQFF.